Included here is one T cell receptor (beta chain) sequence, with context. This clone's antigen is unknown. Per-base qualities were not stored, and no clone one base away is much larger. Each collaborating institution followed its own protocols to collect whole blood in K2EDTA tubes. For TCRbeta analysis, collaborators shipped samples as frozen whole blood, isolated PBMCs, or DNA extracted from either of those sample types. The source of the sample is a study of blood T cell repertoires in COVID-19 (dated by TCRdb to the early 2020s). A note on the overall study: Collaborator samples came from the United States, Italy and Spain and covered acute and convalescent phases of COVID-19. Subjects who had been exposed to COVID-19, were actively infected with it, or had recovered from it provided the deeply sampled blood TCRbeta repertoires that made up the dataset. Samples were obtained from the ongoing ImmuneRACE study (first 160 participants) and from about 1,300 subjects provided by 6 global collaborators. Nearly every sample came with metadata listing a de-identified subject ID, COVID-19 status, age in years and sex. Where available, HLA class I and class II types were taken from metadata supplied by the sample provider and were not determined by assay-based typing. The repertoires were made available in a free public database intended to serve as a resource for research on the immune response to SARS-CoV-2. The material from the prospective study consisted of cDNA or gDNA derived from T cells, B-cell-depleted T cells, or PBMCs.

Summary of the overall study and its limitations: The amount of clinical and demographic metadata varied by source and participant and was provided uncurated.

The immunoSEQ Assay, a bias-controlled multiplex PCR, was used to amplify TCRbeta CDR3 regions from genomic DNA. The original pipeline was this. The number of nucleated cells in each sample was estimated by amplification of reference gene primers within the assay. To quantify the absolute abundance of each unique TCRbeta CDR3 rearrangement, sequence reads were collapsed and filtered. Productive Simpson clonality was computed per sample as the square root of Simpson's diversity index over productive rearrangements. The table comes from immuneACCESS by way of TCRdb, which keeps in-frame sequences with V and J called. Part of the clones is missing from these tables; in studies checked, under half for an unresolved V gene and the rest for unknown reasons. V and J calls and clone size are those listed in that table; D and trimming were worked out from the DNA. The sample table records 150,000 to 160,000 clones; around three quarters of these occur just once. Of the sample, 1.5% to 2% falls within the top ten clones.

This clonotype originated in a man older than 75 with acute or convalescent COVID-19. The sample consisted of peripheral blood.

The CDR3 corresponds to CASSPIGGEGSPLHF. The DNA is as follows: TGTGCCAGCAGTCCAATTGGGGGCGAAGGGTCACCCCTCCACTTT. The chain is made from TRBV6-2 or TRBV6-3 and TRBJ1-6, and perhaps TRBD1 as D gene, on 6 matching bases. Looking up the germline V gene yields CDR1 MNHEY and CDR2 SVGEGT. The CDR3 starts with the cysteine, ends with the phenylalanine, and has 15 residues. The entry retains the CDR3 DNA only, 45 bases that are in frame from base 1. Between the V and J ends, shortened by 5 bases and 10 bases respectively, the junction contains 18 bases.